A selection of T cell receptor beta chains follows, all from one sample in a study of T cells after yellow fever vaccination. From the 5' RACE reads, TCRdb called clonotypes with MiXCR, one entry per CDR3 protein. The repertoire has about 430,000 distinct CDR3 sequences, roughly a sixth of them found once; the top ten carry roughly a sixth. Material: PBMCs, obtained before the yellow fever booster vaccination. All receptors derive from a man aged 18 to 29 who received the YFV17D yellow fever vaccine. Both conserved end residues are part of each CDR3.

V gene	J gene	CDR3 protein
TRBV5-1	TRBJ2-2	CASTSGAGTTGELFF
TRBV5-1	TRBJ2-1	CASSRLAILGGNEQFF
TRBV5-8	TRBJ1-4	CASSLGNEKLFF
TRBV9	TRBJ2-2	CASSLQTGMGTGELFF
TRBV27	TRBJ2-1	CASNPRTGAYNEQFF
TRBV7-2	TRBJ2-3	CASSRDRGRTDTQYF
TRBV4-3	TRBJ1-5	CASSQSSGNQPQHF
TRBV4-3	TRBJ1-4	CASSYRTGQNEKLFF
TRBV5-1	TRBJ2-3	CASSLGLVAETDTQYF
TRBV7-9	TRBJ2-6	CASSLYGTGLSGANVLTF
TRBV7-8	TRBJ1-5	CASSLAYGNQPQHF
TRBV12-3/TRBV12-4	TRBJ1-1	CASSNSMNTEAFF
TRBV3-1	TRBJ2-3	CASSDGGGGTDTQYF
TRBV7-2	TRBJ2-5	CASSPRTSGGVETQYF
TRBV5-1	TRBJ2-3	CASSSLTSLGDTQYF
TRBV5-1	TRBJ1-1	CASRMTGVNTEAFF
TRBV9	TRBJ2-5	CASSAPSGGQEETQYF
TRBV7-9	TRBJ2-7	CASSSRDRGAEQYF
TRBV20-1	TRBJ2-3	CSAAGLAGGPDTQYF
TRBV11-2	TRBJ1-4	CASSDRVTNEKLFF
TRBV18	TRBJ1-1	CASSRTQGSGGRTEAFF
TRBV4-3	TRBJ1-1	CASSLGTGGNVEAFF
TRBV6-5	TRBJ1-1	CASEAENTEAFF
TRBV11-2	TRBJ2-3	CASSLIGRDTQYF
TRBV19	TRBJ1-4	CASSPTLRAWGEKLFF
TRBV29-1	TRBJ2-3	CSVESGGRIADTQYF
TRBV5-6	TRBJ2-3	CASSLPGITDTQYF
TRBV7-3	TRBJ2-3	CASSLVGVAGGPLHF
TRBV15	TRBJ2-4	CATSRDLGGPVAKNIQYF
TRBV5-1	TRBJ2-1	CASSPPAYNEQFF
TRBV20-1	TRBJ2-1	CSATPPGLQTNF
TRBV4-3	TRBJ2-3	CASSPYGGATDTQYF
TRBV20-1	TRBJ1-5	CSVYRGNQPQHF
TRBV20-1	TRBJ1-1	CSARGLTNTEAFF
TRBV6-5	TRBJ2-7	CASSRTSGGARGYEQYF
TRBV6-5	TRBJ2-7	CASTPLAGGSYEQYF
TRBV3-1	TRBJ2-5	CASSPRRTSGGETQYF
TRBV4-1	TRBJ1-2	CASSQDSPRGRYGYTF
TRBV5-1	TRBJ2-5	CASSGGSGPGGTQYF
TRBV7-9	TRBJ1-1	CASSFDMNTEAFF
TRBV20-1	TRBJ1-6	CSAKIGDRRDSPLHF
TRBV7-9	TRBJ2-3	CASSLPQPWGTDTQYF
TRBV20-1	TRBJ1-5	CSARDRGGQPQHF
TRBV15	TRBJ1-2	CATRGDSNYGYTF
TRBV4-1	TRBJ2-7	CASSQVGGSGEQYF
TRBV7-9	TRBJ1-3	CASSLEEGNTIYF
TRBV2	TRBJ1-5	CASSAQGGSNQPQHF
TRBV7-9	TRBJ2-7	CASSPRDRSYEQYF
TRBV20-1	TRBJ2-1	CSARDFSYNEQFF
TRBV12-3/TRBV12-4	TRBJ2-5	CASSFGTKLETQYF
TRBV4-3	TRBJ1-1	CASSQGTVNTEAFF
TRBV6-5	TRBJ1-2	CASTPQGANYGYTF
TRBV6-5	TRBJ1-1	CASSFVTPGTVNTEAFF
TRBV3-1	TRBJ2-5	CASSRLEGQETQYF